This TCR beta chain was captured by sequencing in a study of vaccination and CD4 T cells after COVID-19. Treatment given: roughly ten-day PBMC culture with coronavirus spike peptide pools or control peptides (ViraFEST assay). Half the medium was exchanged for fresh IL-2 medium on days 3 and 7. Worth noting for this clonotype: Its antigen is as yet unknown.

From germline, CDR1 is DFQATT and CDR2 SNEGSKA (reference sequence). CDR3 length: 15 amino acids. V lost 5 bases to trimming and J lost 5 bases, with 18 bases between them. With the Oncomine TCR Beta short-read assay, DNA from cultured CD4+ T cells was sequenced. TCRdb redid the calling of the PCR reads with MiXCR, one entry per CDR3 protein. The sample holds about 14,000 distinct CDR3 sequences, 34% seen once. The sequence came from a human donor with COVID-19. The genes are TRBV20-1 and TRBJ2-2; D perhaps matches TRBD1 (6 bases). The specimen sequenced was cultured CD4+ T cells from blood. The CDR3 nucleotides read TGCAGTGCTTCACAGGACCCCCAGGGGACCGGGGAGCTGTTTTTT. Translated: CSASQDPQGTGELFF.